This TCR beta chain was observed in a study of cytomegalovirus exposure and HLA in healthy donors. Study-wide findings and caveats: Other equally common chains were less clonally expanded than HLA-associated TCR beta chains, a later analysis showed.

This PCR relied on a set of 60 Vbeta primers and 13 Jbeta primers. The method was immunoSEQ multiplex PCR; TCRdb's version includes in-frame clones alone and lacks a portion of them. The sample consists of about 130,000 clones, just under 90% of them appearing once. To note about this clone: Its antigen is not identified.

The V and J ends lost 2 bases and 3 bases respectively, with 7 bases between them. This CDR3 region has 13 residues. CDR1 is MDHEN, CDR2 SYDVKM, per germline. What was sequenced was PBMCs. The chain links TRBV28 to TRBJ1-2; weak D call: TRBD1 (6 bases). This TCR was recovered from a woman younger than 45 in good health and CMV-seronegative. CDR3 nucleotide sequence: TGTGCCAGCAGTTTAGGGGGCTACTATGGCTACACCTTC. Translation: CASSLGGYYGYTF.